These 5 T cell receptor beta chains share one sample of origin, sequenced in a study of blood T cell dynamics during melanoma immunotherapy. The time point denotes: week 3, after first cycle of checkpoint inhibitor. TCRdb keeps only in-frame clones here, not all; method: immunoSEQ multiplex PCR. The data contain under 15,000 clones, roughly 89% of them singletons. The sample here was blood, taken from a patient treated with checkpoint blockade. These receptor sequences come from a human donor with melanoma.

This clone was counted a few times. This chain links TRBV27 with TRBJ2-1; the D gene is possibly TRBD2 (5 bases). V was cut by 2 bases and J by 4 bases, with 9 bases left in between. The CDR3 has 14 residues. The germline gives CDR1 MNHEY, CDR2 SMNVEV (reference sequence). CDR3 nucleotide sequence: TGTGCCAGCAGTTTAGCGGGCCTATACAATGAGCAGTTCTTC. Protein product: CASSLAGLYNEQFF.

The V call is TRBV4-1, the J call TRBJ2-7; the match to TRBD2 covers 7 bases. Germline V gene lookup returns CDR1 MGHRA and CDR2 YSYEKL. The CDR3 sequence is 16 residues long. V lost 0 bases, J lost 0 bases, and 5 bases stayed unmatched. Here the CDR3 DNA reads TGCGCCAGCAGCCAAGATGGACTAGGGGACTCCTACGAGCAGTACTTC. Its translation is CASSQDGLGDSYEQYF.

The table lists this clone with a few counts. The chain recombines TRBV4-1 with TRBJ1-2, with D hard to call. This CDR3 contains 15 residues. Germline CDR1 is MGHRA and CDR2 is YSYEKL. V lost 0 bases, J lost 1 base, and 9 bases lay in between. CDR3 sequence reads: CASSQDRDNNYGYTF. The CDR3 bases are TGCGCCAGCAGCCAAGATCGGGATAATAACTATGGCTACACCTTC.

The V call is TRBV4-2, the J call TRBJ2-2; 10 bases align to TRBD2. The germline gives CDR1 LGHNA, CDR2 YNFKEQ. V dropped 4 bases and J dropped 7; count of bases not matched to a gene: 15. This CDR3 is 18 amino acids long. The CDR3 nucleotides read TGTGCCAGCAGCCCAAGACCTAGCGGGAGTTTAATCGGCGGGGAGCTGTTTTTT. Its translation: CASSPRPSGSLIGGELFF.

This clone has a handful of counts. The chain employs TRBV11-2 and TRBJ1-2; TRBD1 agrees at 8 bases. Germline loops: CDR1 SGHAT, CDR2 FQNNGV. The CDR3 has 13 amino acids. Trimming removed 4 bases from V and 6 bases from J; junction bases left unmatched: 4. In nucleotides, the CDR3 is TGTGCCAGCAGCTCCCTACAGGGGGATGGCTACACCTTC. Translation: CASSSLQGDGYTF.